A single sample is the source of the 24 T cell receptor beta chains below, sequenced in a study of radiotherapy plus CTLA-4 blockade in lung cancer. Clones were sequenced by immunoSEQ multiplex PCR, and TCRdb holds only the in-frame ones, with some missing. The data contain 9,500 to 15,000 clones, about 80% of them singletons. The sequencing here drew on peripheral blood, taken from a patient treated with radiotherapy plus ipilimumab. These receptor sequences come from a human donor with non-small cell lung cancer that progressed on radiotherapy plus ipilimumab.

The genes are TRBV19 and TRBJ2-2; the D is unclear. This CDR3 comprises 12 residues. The germline V gene encodes CDR1 LNHDA and CDR2 SQIVND (reference sequence). V lost 10 bases and J lost 3, with 9 bases in between. The CDR3 DNA sequence: TGTGCCATAGAGGCCTACACCGGGGAGCTGTTTTTT. As protein: CAIEAYTGELFF.

J is TRBJ2-3 and V is TRBV20-1; D not certain. The CDR3 length is 10 residues. Germline values: CDR1 DFQATT, CDR2 SNEGSKA (reference sequence). With 5 bases removed from V and 5 bases from J, the gap between germline ends came to 5 bases. The CDR3 region has the DNA TGCAGTGCTTACAGAGATACGCAGTATTTT. Its translation: CSAYRDTQYF.

The V gene is TRBV10-3, the J gene TRBJ1-4; tentatively, D is TRBD1 (5 bases). CDR3 size: 13 residues. The V gene lost 10 bases and the J gene lost 6 bases, with 15 bases spanning the gap. CDR1 ENHRY and CDR2 SYGVKD come from the germline V gene. The CDR3 region has the DNA TGTGCCACCCGGGGAGGGGCAGATGAAAAACTGTTTTTT. It yields the protein CATRGGADEKLFF.

This chain uses TRBV29-1 with TRBJ2-1; 8 nucleotides agree with TRBD2. The V and J ends lost 6 bases and 0 bases, in that order; junction bases with no gene match: 10. The CDR3 totals 16 residues. Germline-derived CDR1 and CDR2 are SQVTM and ANQGSEA. CDR3 in DNA: TGCAGCGTGAAGGCAGTCGGGGGGGCCTCCTACAATGAGCAGTTCTTC. Residues: CSVKAVGGASYNEQFF.

The chain couples TRBV19 to TRBJ2-1, with TRBD2 identical over 7 bases. After removal of 7 bases from V and 3 bases from J, the junction contained 6 bases not matched to a gene. Germline CDR1 LNHDA, CDR2 SQIVND (reference sequence). The CDR3 is 14 amino acids. The CDR3 region is CASNLAVNYNEQFF. CDR3 in DNA: TGTGCCAGTAACCTAGCGGTGAACTACAATGAGCAGTTCTTC.

The chain carries TRBV9 and TRBJ1-1; D ambiguous. Germline CDR1 is SGDLS and CDR2 is YYNGEE. This CDR3 spans 12 amino acids. Trimming stripped 0 bases from V and 4 bases from J, with 4 bases between. Here the CDR3 reads CASSVGGTEAFF. DNA for the CDR3: TGTGCCAGCAGCGTAGGGGGCACTGAAGCTTTCTTT.

The chain couples TRBV5-1 to TRBJ2-7; D unclear. Trimming stripped 0 bases from V and 1 base from J, with 8 bases between. Germline V gene lookup returns CDR1 SGHRS and CDR2 YFSETQ. The CDR3 runs to 14 residues. The CDR3 region is CASSLASQSYEQYF. CDR3 nucleotides: TGCGCCAGCAGCTTGGCGTCACAATCCTACGAGCAGTACTTC.

This clone showed up just once. The chain has TRBV19 and TRBJ1-2; a weak D match, TRBD1 (6 bases). Germline V CDR1 and CDR2: LNHDA, SQIVND (reference sequence). The CDR3 is 15 residues long. The V gene lost 2 bases and the J gene lost 4 bases, with 14 bases spanning the gap. CDR3 in amino acids: CASSIIAGVGYGYTF. The CDR3 DNA reads TGTGCCAGTAGTATAATAGCAGGGGTCGGCTATGGCTACACCTTC. The full variable domain, its missing parts supplied by reference TRBV19 and TRBJ1-2, is DGGITQSPKYLFRKEGQNVTLSCEQNLNHDAMYWYRQDPGQGLRLIYYSQIVNDFQKGDIAEGYSVSREKKESFPLTVTSAQKNPTAFYLCASSIIAGVGYGYTFGSGTRLTVV.

The chain couples TRBV5-8 to TRBJ1-6; no firm D call. There are 16 residues in the CDR3. The germline gives CDR1 SGHTS, CDR2 YDEGEE. V shed 2 bases and J shed 7 bases, with 16 bases lying between them. The CDR3 region has the DNA TGTGCCAGCAGCTTAGTAGAAGGTTTTGGAAATTCACCCCTCCACTTT. This sequence encodes CASSLVEGFGNSPLHF.

This rearrangement joins TRBV9 to TRBJ2-3; 9 bases line up with TRBD2. Germline V gene sequence: CDR1 SGDLS, CDR2 YYNGEE. V lost 0 bases and J lost 3; bases outside the gene matches: 11. The CDR3 contains 18 residues. The CDR3 loop is CASSVAGGRGGKTDTQYF. In DNA, the CDR3 is TGTGCCAGCAGCGTAGCCGGGGGGCGGGGGGGCAAGACAGATACGCAGTATTTT.

The chain combines TRBV6-6 with TRBJ1-6; TRBD1 is a possible D gene (5 bases). The V gene's germline CDR1 is MNHNY and CDR2 SVGAGI (reference sequence). Trimming left V 7 bases short and J 10 bases short, with 20 bases between. CDR3 length equals 15 residues. The CDR3 protein is CASTSGGKRGSPLHF. CDR3 DNA sequence: TGTGCCAGCACCTCCGGTGGCAAGCGGGGGTCACCCCTCCACTTT.

CDR3 amino acids: CASSSTGGVEPQHF. Here the CDR3 DNA reads TGCGCCAGCAGCTCAACAGGGGGCGTGGAGCCCCAGCATTTT. The V and J genes are TRBV5-1 and TRBJ1-5; 9 bases map to TRBD1. V dropped 3 bases and J dropped 8; count of bases not matched to a gene: 6. This CDR3 region has 14 residues. Germline CDR1 SGHRS, CDR2 YFSETQ.

The chain joins TRBV5-1 to TRBJ2-1; possibly TRBD2 for D (6 bases). Germline CDR1 is SGHRS and CDR2 is YFSETQ. The CDR3 covers 13 residues. V dropped 7 bases and J dropped 4 bases, with 12 bases sitting between them. CDR3 coding DNA: TGCGCCAGCGGGACTGATGAATACAATGAGCAGTTCTTC. Translation: CASGTDEYNEQFF.

This clone was seen just once. This chain connects TRBV5-1 to TRBJ1-3; 7 nucleotides line up with TRBD1. The CDR3 runs to 14 residues. J lost 4 bases, V lost 4 bases, and 5 bases had no gene match. The germline CDR1 and CDR2 sequences are SGHRS and YFSETQ. DNA for the CDR3: TGCGCCAGCAGCCCGGGACAGCAGGGAAACACCATATATTTT. Amino acid sequence: CASSPGQQGNTIYF.

V and J are TRBV5-1 and TRBJ2-2, with D perhaps matching TRBD1 (5 bases). CDR3 length: 15 residues. The V gene's germline CDR1 is SGHRS and CDR2 YFSETQ. With 4 bases removed from V and 0 bases from J, the gap between germline ends came to 10 bases. CDR3 in amino acids: CASSAQVSNTGELFF. CDR3 nucleotides: TGCGCCAGCAGCGCACAGGTATCGAACACCGGGGAGCTGTTTTTT.

The chain employs TRBV7-8 and TRBJ2-3, with 8 nucleotides matching TRBD2. The CDR3 consists of 15 residues. V was clipped by 1 base and J by 1 base; unmatched bases: 1. Germline-derived CDR1 and CDR2 are SGHVS and FQNEAQ. In DNA form, the CDR3 reads TGTGCCAGCAGCTTAGGAGCGGGGGGCACAGATACGCAGTATTTT. Encoded protein: CASSLGAGGTDTQYF.

J is TRBJ2-2 and V is TRBV9; 11 bases match TRBD2. V lost 0 bases to trimming and J lost 7 bases; unmatched junction nucleotides: 5. The CDR3 covers 16 residues. Germline assignment: CDR1 SGDLS and CDR2 YYNGEE. The CDR3 region is CASSVAGTSGVGELFF. DNA for the CDR3: TGTGCCAGCAGCGTAGCCGGGACTAGCGGTGTCGGGGAGCTGTTTTTT. Variable domain in full (rest from reference TRBV9 and TRBJ2-2): DSGVTQTPKHLITATGQRVTLRCSPRSGDLSVYWYQQSLDQGLQFLIQYYNGEERAKGNILERFSAQQFPDLHSELNLSSLELGDSALYFCASSVAGTSGVGELFFGEGSRLTVL.

The chain couples TRBV9 to TRBJ2-5; 10 bases line up with TRBD2. J gave up 0 bases and V 4 bases, and 9 bases lay outside the gene matches. There are 17 residues in the CDR3. Germline assignment: CDR1 SGDLS and CDR2 YYNGEE. The CDR3 nucleotides are TGTGCCAGCAGCCCCGCCGGAGCGGGGGGGTACCAAGAGACCCAGTACTTC. It codes for CASSPAGAGGYQETQYF.

The chain uses TRBV7-3 and TRBJ1-1; tentatively, D is TRBD1 (6 bases). Trimming stripped 4 bases from V and 0 bases from J, with 24 bases between. CDR3 length: 19 amino acids. Per germline, CDR1 SGHTA and CDR2 FQGTGA. This chain's CDR3 is CASSSSAMGWTDLNTEAFF. The CDR3 nucleotides read TGTGCCAGCAGCTCCTCCGCGATGGGGTGGACAGACCTGAACACTGAAGCTTTCTTT. The full variable domain, its missing parts supplied by reference TRBV7-3 and TRBJ1-1, is GAGVSQTPSNKVTEKGKYVELRCDPISGHTALYWYRQSLGQGPEFLIYFQGTGAADDSGLPNDRFFAVRPEGSVSTLKIQRTERGDSAVYLCASSSSAMGWTDLNTEAFFGQGTRLTVV.

The V call is TRBV11-2, the J call TRBJ2-7; D might be TRBD1 or TRBD2, each matching 6 bases. Trimming took 3 bases from V and 6 from J, leaving 15 bases between them. There are 14 residues in the CDR3. From germline, CDR1 is SGHAT and CDR2 FQNNGV. CDR3 nucleotides: TGTGCCAGCAGCTTCCTCGGGGGCCTGTCCGAGCAGTACTTC. Residues: CASSFLGGLSEQYF.

The gene calls are TRBV5-1 and TRBJ2-5; 7 bases are shared with TRBD1. From germline, CDR1 is SGHRS and CDR2 YFSETQ. This CDR3 comprises 13 residues. Trimming cost V 4 bases and J 5 bases; bases outside gene matches: 5. The CDR3 region is CASSDRASETQYF. DNA for the CDR3: TGCGCCAGCAGCGACAGGGCTTCGGAGACCCAGTACTTC.

By proportion, this clone is large (0.1 to 1%). The sample carries other DNA sequences with the same CDR3. The rearrangement uses TRBV2 and TRBJ2-2; tentatively, D is TRBD1 (6 bases). Deletions cut 4 bases from V and 1 base from J, with 10 bases between. The germline V gene has CDR1 SNHLY and CDR2 FYNNEI. This CDR3 spans 15 amino acids. The CDR3 region has the DNA TGTGCCAGCAGTGTTATGACAGGGAACACCGGGGAGCTGTTTTTT. Encoded protein: CASSVMTGNTGELFF.

The chain employs TRBV19 and TRBJ2-1; TRBD2 aligns across 11 bases. The CDR3 loop spans 17 amino acids. Germline CDR1 is LNHDA and CDR2 is SQIVND (reference sequence). V dropped 5 bases and J dropped 7; count of bases not matched to a gene: 13. The CDR3 region has the DNA TGTGCCAGTAGTTTCACCCGTAGCGGGGGGGCGAGGAATGAGCAGTTCTTC. As protein: CASSFTRSGGARNEQFF.

The rearrangement links TRBV4-1 to TRBJ2-1; D is possibly TRBD1 (6 bases). V was clipped by 1 base and J by 7 bases, with 14 bases between them. The CDR3 runs 15 residues. CDR1 MGHRA and CDR2 YSYEKL come from the germline V gene. CDR3 in DNA: TGCGCCAGCAGCCAAGGGGGGCCCCCGGAGAATGAGCAGTTCTTC. This sequence encodes CASSQGGPPENEQFF.